The 16 T cell receptor beta chains given below trace back to one sample, sequenced in a study of regulatory T cells in long-lasting Graves disease. According to the study, TCR beta libraries were built with iRepertoire HTBI primers and CDR3-region Arm-PCR. TCRdb reprocessed the multiplex PCR reads with MiXCR, giving one entry per CDR3 protein. The sample carries under 450,000 distinct CDR3 sequences, approximately 23% recorded once. Time point denoted: persistent/refractory GD, antithyroid drugs over 5 years with positive TRAb. PBMC RNA was the source of the TCR library. The input for sequencing was peripheral blood mononuclear cells (PBMCs), taken when the disease was refractory, from a patient treated with antithyroid drugs. Receptors were obtained from a woman aged 40-49 years with Graves disease.

The V and J genes are TRBV20-1 and TRBJ2-7; 10 nucleotides match TRBD2. J gave up 3 bases and V 5 bases, and 16 bases lay outside the gene matches. The CDR3 has 17 residues. From germline, CDR1 is DFQATT and CDR2 SNEGSKA (reference sequence). The CDR3 bases are TGCAGTGCTTGGAGAGCCGTAGAGCGGGAGGGATTCTACGAGCAGTACTTC. Residues: CSAWRAVEREGFYEQYF.

This clonotype showed up many times. This chain connects TRBV7-2 to TRBJ2-5; D gene ambiguous. CDR1 SGHTA and CDR2 FQGNSA come from the germline V gene. The CDR3 contains 14 residues. V dropped 4 bases and J dropped 0 bases, with 9 bases sitting between them. The CDR3 nucleotides read TGTGCCAGCAGCTCCTTGTTGTACCAAGAGACCCAGTACTTC. Protein sequence: CASSSLLYQETQYF.

This sequence joins TRBV9 and TRBJ2-3; D unresolved. The V and J ends lost 0 bases and 8 bases respectively, with 22 bases between them. The length of the CDR3 is 17 residues. The V gene's germline CDR1 is SGDLS and CDR2 YYNGEE. CDR3 bases: TGTGCCAGCAGCGTAGGGTCGGTAGCTGTTATTCCAGGTACGCAGTATTTT. The encoded protein is CASSVGSVAVIPGTQYF. Combining the CDR3 with reference TRBV9 and TRBJ2-3 gives the whole variable domain DSGVTQTPKHLITATGQRVTLRCSPRSGDLSVYWYQQSLDQGLQFLIQYYNGEERAKGNILERFSAQQFPDLHSELNLSSLELGDSALYFCASSVGSVAVIPGTQYFGPGTRLTVL.

This sequence joins TRBV7-9 and TRBJ1-2, with 7 bases matching TRBD1. CDR3 size: 14 residues. Looked up from germline, CDR1 is SEHNR and CDR2 is FQNEAQ (reference sequence). J was trimmed by 7 bases and V by 5 bases; bases with no gene match: 10. Here the CDR3 DNA reads TGTGCCAGCAGCCTCAACGACAGGGCGGGTGGCTACACCTTC. Protein sequence: CASSLNDRAGGYTF.

This chain links TRBV5-1 with TRBJ1-5, with D hard to call. The CDR3 is 13 amino acids. Germline lookup yields CDR1 SGHRS and CDR2 YFSETQ. Trimming took off 2 bases at V and 4 bases at J, with 7 bases between the two ends. The CDR3 DNA is TGCGCCAGCAGCTTTGAAAGAAATCAGCCCCAGCATTTT. Translation: CASSFERNQPQHF. Based on the CDR3 plus reference TRBV5-1 and TRBJ1-5, the full variable domain is KAGVTQTPRYLIKTRGQQVTLSCSPISGHRSVSWYQQTPGQGLQFLFEYFSETQRNKGNFPGRFSGRQFSNSRSEMNVSTLELGDSALYLCASSFERNQPQHFGDGTRLSIL.

This clonotype has only a few counts. The chain joins TRBV20-1 to TRBJ1-5, with D perhaps matching TRBD1 (5 bases). Trimming pared 6 bases from V and 1 base from J, leaving 13 bases between. Germline CDR1 reads DFQATT; CDR2 reads SNEGSKA (reference sequence). This CDR3 is built from 14 residues. The CDR3 protein is CSAKVQGSNQPQHF. The CDR3 DNA follows: TGCAGTGCAAAAGTTCAGGGAAGCAATCAGCCCCAGCATTTT.

In its sample, this clonotype was seen a few times. This sequence joins TRBV7-9 and TRBJ2-2, with 9 bases lining up with TRBD2. Germline V gives CDR1 SEHNR, CDR2 FQNEAQ (reference sequence). The CDR3 loop spans 16 amino acids. J gave up 3 bases and V 9 bases, and 11 bases lay outside the gene matches. The CDR3 here is CASTSGGRADTGELFF. The CDR3 region has the DNA TGTGCCAGTACTAGCGGCGGGAGGGCCGACACCGGGGAGCTGTTTTTT.

The sample holds a few counts of this clonotype. This chain connects TRBV7-9 to TRBJ1-1; 7 bases map to TRBD1. Germline V CDR1 and CDR2: SEHNR, FQNEAQ (reference sequence). This CDR3 has 14 residues. The ends lost 0 bases at V and 8 bases at J; junction bases unmatched: 6. CDR3 DNA sequence: TGTGCCAGCAGCTTAGCAGGGACAGCGGACGAAGCTTTCTTT. Amino acids: CASSLAGTADEAFF.

The chain uses TRBV19 and TRBJ2-6; 8 positions match TRBD1. The V segment lost 3 bases and the J segment 0 bases; nucleotides outside the gene matches: 4. Per the germline V gene, CDR1 is LNHDA and CDR2 is SQIVND (reference sequence). There are 17 residues in the CDR3. The CDR3 region has the DNA TGTGCCAGTAGTATGGACAGGGCATCCTCTGGGGCCAACGTCCTGACTTTC. Protein product: CASSMDRASSGANVLTF.

This clonotype was counted at least ten times. The chain links TRBV28 to TRBJ1-1, with a weak D call TRBD1 (5 bases). V gave up 8 bases and J gave up 7 bases, with 17 bases separating them. The CDR3 has 13 amino acids. The germline gives CDR1 MDHEN, CDR2 SYDVKM. CDR3 residues: CASVRQIQNEAFF. In DNA form, the CDR3 reads TGTGCCAGCGTGCGACAGATCCAGAATGAAGCTTTCTTT.

In this sample, this clonotype turned up many times. V and J are TRBV6-5 and TRBJ1-6; D gene unclear. The CDR3 has 12 amino acids. Looked up from germline, CDR1 is MNHEY and CDR2 is SVGAGI. Trimming shortened V by 0 bases and J by 12 bases, and 6 bases separated the two germline ends. CDR3: CASSYSFEPLHF. For the CDR3, the DNA is TGTGCCAGCAGTTACTCCTTTGAACCCCTCCACTTT.

This clonotype was seen a few times. The rearrangement links TRBV4-1 to TRBJ1-6; 7 bases align to TRBD1. V was clipped by 6 bases and J by 7 bases; unmatched bases: 9. The CDR3 consists of 15 residues. Germline V lookup: CDR1 MGHRA, CDR2 YSYEKL. The CDR3 DNA follows: TGCGCCAGCAGAGAAAGACAGGGAGACAATTCACCCCTCCACTTT. The encoded protein is CASRERQGDNSPLHF.

V and J are TRBV7-6 and TRBJ2-2; no firm D call. Trimming shortened V by 5 bases and J by 8 bases, and 12 bases separated the two germline ends. CDR1 and CDR2 (germline): SGHVS, FNYEAQ. This CDR3 is built from 13 residues. CDR3 DNA sequence: TGTGCCAGCAGCCCTACTAACATGGGGGAGCTGTTTTTT. Its translation: CASSPTNMGELFF.

This clonotype was recorded at least ten times. This chain connects TRBV6-1 to TRBJ2-7; D is perhaps TRBD2 (5 bases). CDR1 and CDR2 from the germline V gene are MNHNS and SASEGT. CDR3 size: 15 residues. Between the trimmed V and J ends, which lost 6 bases and 5 bases, there was a span of 20 bases. The CDR3 sequence: CASRPSLLRGDEQYF. DNA of the CDR3: TGTGCCAGCAGACCTAGCCTCTTACGGGGAGACGAGCAGTACTTC.

This clonotype was counted many times. The rearrangement joins TRBV2 to TRBJ2-3; D remains unclear. V dropped 5 bases and J dropped 5 bases, with 11 bases sitting between them. The CDR3 runs to 13 residues. The germline V gene encodes CDR1 SNHLY and CDR2 FYNNEI. The chain's CDR3 is CASSLNFRDTQYF. The CDR3 DNA follows: TGTGCCAGCAGTCTAAACTTCCGAGATACGCAGTATTTT.

This clonotype was seen a handful of times. The chain has TRBV5-1 and TRBJ2-2, with unresolved D. Between the trimmed V and J ends, which lost 7 bases and 5 bases, there was a span of 6 bases. Germline V gene lookup returns CDR1 SGHRS and CDR2 YFSETQ. The CDR3 extends over 11 amino acids. Here the CDR3 DNA reads TGCGCCAGCTACGAGACCGGGGAGCTGTTTTTT. This gives the protein CASYETGELFF.